Listed below are T cell receptor beta chains from one sample, sequenced in a study of cytomegalovirus exposure and HLA in healthy donors. Profiling relied on immunoSEQ multiplex PCR, and the TCRdb table lists in-frame clones only, not all of them. The profile shows 100,000 to 150,000 clones, just under 80% of them singletons. Sequenced sample: PBMCs. These receptor sequences come from a male donor in good health and CMV-seronegative. The CDR3 runs from the conserved cysteine through the conserved F or W. The D gene is left open where the match is weak. Clone size appears in some rows only: once, few, many, or a class for an expanded clone.

>TRBV11-2|NA|TRBJ1-2|TRBD1
TGTGCCAGCAGCAGGGACAGGCAGTATGGCTACACCTTC
CASSRDRQYGYTF
>TRBV15|NA|TRBJ2-3|TRBD2
TGTGCCACCAGCAGCGGGGGGAGCACAGATACGCAGTATTTT
CATSSGGSTDTQYF
>TRBV4-1|NA|TRBJ2-1|NA
TGCGCCAGCAGCTACGGGTCGGCAGGGGCGAGGATGTATGAGCAGTTCTTC
CASSYGSAGARMYEQFF
>TRBV4-3|NA|TRBJ1-2|TRBD1
TGCGCCAGCAGCCGGGGACAGGGGGGCTATGGCTACACCTTC
CASSRGQGGYGYTF
>TRBV4-3|NA|TRBJ2-3|TRBD2
TGCGCCAGCAGCCAAGCGGCGGGGGGTGGAGATACGCAGTATTTT
CASSQAAGGGDTQYF
>TRBV25-1|NA|TRBJ1-1|NA
TGTGCCAGCAGTGAATTTTACCGGGGTCTCGCTGAAGCTTTCTTT
CASSEFYRGLAEAFF
>TRBV4-1|NA|TRBJ1-2|NA
TGCGCCAGCAGCCAAGATAGGGGCTCTAACTATGGCTACACCTTC
CASSQDRGSNYGYTF
>TRBV7-2|NA|TRBJ2-3|TRBD2
TGTGCCAGCAGCCTGACTAGCGGGGGGGCGGGAGATACGCAGTATTTT
CASSLTSGGAGDTQYF
>TRBV27|NA|TRBJ2-1|TRBD2
TGTGCCAGCACTCGCGGGGGGGCTAATGAGCAGTTCTTC
CASTRGGANEQFF
>TRBV7-8|NA|TRBJ1-5|TRBD1
TGTGCCAGCAGCTTTACAGGGGTGGGCCAGCCCCAGCATTTT
CASSFTGVGQPQHF
>TRBV4-2|NA|TRBJ1-3|NA
TGTGCCAGCAGCCAAGAACAGAGCTCTGGAAACACCATATATTTT
CASSQEQSSGNTIYF
>TRBV2|NA|TRBJ2-3|NA
TGTGCCAGCAGCCCGCCTAGCGTGGCAGATACGCAGTATTTT
CASSPPSVADTQYF
>TRBV5-6|NA|TRBJ2-1|TRBD1
TGTGCCAGCAGCAGGGACAGGGGCAATGAGCAGTTCTTC
CASSRDRGNEQFF
>TRBV30|NA|TRBJ2-5|TRBD2
TGTGCCTGGAACCAGCGCGGGGGGACCCAGTACTTC
CAWNQRGGTQYF
>TRBV5-4|NA|TRBJ2-2|TRBD2
TGTGCCAGTTCGGGACTAGCGGGGGGCCGGAACACCGGGGAGCTGTTTTTT
CASSGLAGGRNTGELFF
>TRBV29-1|NA|TRBJ2-5|NA
TGCAGCGTTGACAGGGGAATCCAAGAGACCCAGTACTTC
CSVDRGIQETQYF
>TRBV7-2|NA|TRBJ2-2|TRBD2
TGTGCCAGCAGCCCTTCTCTAGCGGGGGGCCGAACCGGGGAGCTGTTTTTT
CASSPSLAGGRTGELFF
>TRBV7-3|NA|TRBJ2-2|NA
TGTGCCAGCTCCGGAGGGGGGGAGCTGTTTTTT
CASSGGGELFF
>TRBV5-6|NA|TRBJ1-2|NA
TGTGCCAGCAGCTTGGACAGAAGTTTTAACTATGGCTACACCTTC
CASSLDRSFNYGYTF
>TRBV6-1|few|TRBJ1-5|NA
TGTGCCAGCAGTGAAGAGCTACAGGGCGGCAATCAGCCCCAGCATTTT
CASSEELQGGNQPQHF
>TRBV15|few|TRBJ1-1|TRBD1
TGTGCCACCTGCCCCGGGACAGGGCCTCCTGAAGCTTTCTTT
CATCPGTGPPEAFF
>TRBV9|NA|TRBJ1-3|NA
TGTGCCAGCAGCGTTGCCTCCGGGACAACTGGAAACACCATATATTTT
CASSVASGTTGNTIYF
>TRBV6-5|few|TRBJ1-3|NA
TGTGCCAGCAGTTACTCATGGTCGGGGGTTGGAAACACCATATATTTT
CASSYSWSGVGNTIYF
>TRBV5-6|few|TRBJ1-5|NA
TGTGCCAGCAGCCGGACGGGAGTCAATCAGCCCCAGCATTTT
CASSRTGVNQPQHF
>TRBV4-3|NA|TRBJ2-1|NA
TGCGCCAGCAGCCAAGTCGGAGAGGTCAATGAGCAGTTCTTC
CASSQVGEVNEQFF
>TRBV5-6|NA|TRBJ2-5|NA
TGTGCCAGCAGCTTAGGAGGGATCCAAGAGACCCAGTACTTC
CASSLGGIQETQYF
>TRBV30|few|TRBJ2-1|TRBD1
TGTGCCTGCACCGGGACAGCCTACAATGAGCAGTTCTTC
CACTGTAYNEQFF